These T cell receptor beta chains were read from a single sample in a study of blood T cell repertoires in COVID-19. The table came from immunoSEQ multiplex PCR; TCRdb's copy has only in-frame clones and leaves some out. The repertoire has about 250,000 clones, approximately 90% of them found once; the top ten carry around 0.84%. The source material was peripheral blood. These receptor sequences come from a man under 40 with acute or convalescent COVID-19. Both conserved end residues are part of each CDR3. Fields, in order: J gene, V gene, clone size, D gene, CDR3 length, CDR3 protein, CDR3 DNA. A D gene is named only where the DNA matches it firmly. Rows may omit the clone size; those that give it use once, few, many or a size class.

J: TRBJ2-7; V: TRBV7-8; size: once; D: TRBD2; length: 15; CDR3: CASSYPAGSSYEQYF; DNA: TGTGCCAGCAGCTATCCAGCGGGAAGTTCCTACGAGCAGTACTTC
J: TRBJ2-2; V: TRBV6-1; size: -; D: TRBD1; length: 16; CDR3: CASSAFGQGNTGELFF; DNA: TGTGCCAGCAGTGCCTTTGGACAGGGAAACACCGGGGAGCTGTTTTTT
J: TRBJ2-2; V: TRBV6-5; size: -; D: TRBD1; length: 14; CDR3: CASRGTGSAGELFF; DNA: TGTGCCAGCAGAGGGACAGGGTCTGCCGGGGAGCTGTTTTTT
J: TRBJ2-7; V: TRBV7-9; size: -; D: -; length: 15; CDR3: CASSLGARPPYEQYF; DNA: TGTGCCAGCAGCTTAGGGGCCAGGCCCCCCTACGAGCAGTACTTC
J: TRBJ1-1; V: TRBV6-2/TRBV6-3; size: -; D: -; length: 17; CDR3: CASSYSPGRREDTEAFF; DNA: TGTGCCAGCAGTTATTCCCCAGGCCGGCGGGAGGACACTGAAGCTTTCTTT
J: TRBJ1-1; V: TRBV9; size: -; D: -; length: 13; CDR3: CASSVVGASEAFF; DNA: TGTGCCAGCAGCGTAGTAGGGGCATCTGAAGCTTTCTTT
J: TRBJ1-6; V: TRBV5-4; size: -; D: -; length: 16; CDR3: CASSSILQGSGSPLHF; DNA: TGTGCCAGCAGCTCAATACTCCAGGGGTCGGGTTCACCCCTCCACTTT
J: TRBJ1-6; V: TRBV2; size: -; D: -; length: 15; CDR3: CASRALQSYNSPLHF; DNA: TGTGCCAGCAGGGCTTTACAGAGCTATAATTCACCCCTCCACTTT
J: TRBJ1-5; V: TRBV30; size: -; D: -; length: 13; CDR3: CAWSSYRHQPQHF; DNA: TGTGCCTGGAGTTCTTACAGACATCAGCCCCAGCATTTT
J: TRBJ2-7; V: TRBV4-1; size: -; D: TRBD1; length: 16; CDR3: CASSLAPGQNLYEQYF; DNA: TGCGCCAGCAGCCTTGCTCCGGGACAGAACTTATACGAGCAGTACTTC
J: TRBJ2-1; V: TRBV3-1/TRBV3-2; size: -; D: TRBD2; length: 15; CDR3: CASSQDQGGRGEQFF; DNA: TGTGCCAGCAGCCAAGATCAGGGCGGGAGGGGTGAGCAGTTCTTC
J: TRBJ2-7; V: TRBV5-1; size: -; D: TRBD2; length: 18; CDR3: CASSLARTSGRVSYEQYF; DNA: TGCGCCAGCAGCTTGGCCAGGACTAGCGGGAGGGTCTCCTACGAGCAGTACTTC
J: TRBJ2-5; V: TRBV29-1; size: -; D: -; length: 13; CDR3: CSVEEGSQETQYF; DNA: TGCAGCGTTGAAGAGGGCAGCCAAGAGACCCAGTACTTC
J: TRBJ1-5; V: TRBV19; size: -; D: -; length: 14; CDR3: CASSIGVGNQPQHF; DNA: TGTGCCAGTAGTATAGGGGTCGGGAATCAGCCCCAGCATTTT
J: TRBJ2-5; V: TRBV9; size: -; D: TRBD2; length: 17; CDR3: CASSVKSGGAVVETQYF; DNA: TGTGCCAGCAGCGTAAAAAGCGGGGGGGCTGTCGTGGAGACCCAGTACTTC
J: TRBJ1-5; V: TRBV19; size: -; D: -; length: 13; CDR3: CASSLTVDQPQHF; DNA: TGTGCCAGTAGTCTCACGGTCGATCAGCCCCAGCATTTT
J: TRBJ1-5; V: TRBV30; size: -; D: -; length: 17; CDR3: CAWRDPGPALAGQPQHF; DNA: TGTGCCTGGAGGGATCCCGGGCCCGCACTGGCGGGACAGCCCCAGCATTTT
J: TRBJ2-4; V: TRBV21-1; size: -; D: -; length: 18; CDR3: CASSKSFGQGKGRDIQYF; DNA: TGTGCCAGCAGCAAATCTTTCGGGCAGGGAAAGGGTCGGGACATTCAGTACTTC
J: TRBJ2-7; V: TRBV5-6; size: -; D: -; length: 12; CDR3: CASRYQSGEQYF; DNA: TGTGCCAGCAGATACCAGTCGGGCGAGCAGTACTTC
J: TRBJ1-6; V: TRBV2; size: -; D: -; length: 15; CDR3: CATARGGVRNSPLHF; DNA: TGTGCCACCGCTCGCGGGGGAGTAAGGAATTCACCCCTCCACTTT
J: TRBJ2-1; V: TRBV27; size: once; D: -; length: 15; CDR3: CASSGGGQVYNEQFF; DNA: TGTGCCAGCAGTGGGGGGGGACAAGTCTACAATGAGCAGTTCTTC
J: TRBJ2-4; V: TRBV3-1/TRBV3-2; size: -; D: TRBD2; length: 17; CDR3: CASSQGLAGGAKNIQYF; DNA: TGTGCCAGCAGCCAGGGACTAGCGGGAGGAGCCAAAAACATTCAGTACTTC
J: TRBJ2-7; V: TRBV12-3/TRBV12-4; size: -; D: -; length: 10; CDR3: CASGGYEQYF; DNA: TGTGCCAGCGGAGGGTACGAGCAGTACTTC
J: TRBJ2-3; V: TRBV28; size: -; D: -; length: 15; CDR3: CASSSPGLGTDTQYF; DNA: TGTGCCAGCAGTTCCCCAGGGCTTGGCACAGATACGCAGTATTTT
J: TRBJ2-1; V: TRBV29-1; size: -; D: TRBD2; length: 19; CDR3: CSVEQLAGKNEYTYNEQFF; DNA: TGCAGCGTTGAACAACTAGCGGGTAAGAACGAGTATACCTACAATGAGCAGTTCTTC
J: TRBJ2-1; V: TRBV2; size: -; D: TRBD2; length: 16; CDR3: CASSDGRTRYYNEQFF; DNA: TGTGCCAGCAGTGACGGCCGGACTAGATACTACAATGAGCAGTTCTTC
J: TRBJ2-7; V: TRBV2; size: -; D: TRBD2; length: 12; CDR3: CASSREGIEQYF; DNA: TGTGCCAGCAGTCGGGAGGGAATCGAGCAGTACTTC
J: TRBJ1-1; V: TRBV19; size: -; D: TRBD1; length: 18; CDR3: CASRYPGQGPLRGTEAFF; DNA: TGTGCCAGTAGATATCCGGGACAGGGGCCGCTCAGGGGCACTGAAGCTTTCTTT
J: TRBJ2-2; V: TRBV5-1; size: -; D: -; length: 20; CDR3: CASSPRLVNNARANTGELFF; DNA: TGCGCCAGCAGCCCCAGACTGGTCAACAATGCGAGAGCGAACACCGGGGAGCTGTTTTTT
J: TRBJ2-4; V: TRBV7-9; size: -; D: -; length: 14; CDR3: CASSSREGSNIQYF; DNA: TGTGCCAGCAGCTCGCGGGAAGGTTCAAACATTCAGTACTTC
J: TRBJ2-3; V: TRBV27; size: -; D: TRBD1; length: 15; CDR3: CASRGRTGVSDTQYF; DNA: TGTGCCAGCAGGGGACGGACAGGGGTCTCAGATACGCAGTATTTT
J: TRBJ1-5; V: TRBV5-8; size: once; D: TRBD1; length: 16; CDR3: CASPSYEGASNQPQHF; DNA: TGTGCCAGCCCGTCGTATGAGGGGGCGAGCAATCAGCCCCAGCATTTT
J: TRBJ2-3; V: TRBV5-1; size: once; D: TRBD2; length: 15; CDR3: CASSMRTSGSDTQYF; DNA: TGCGCCAGCAGTATGAGGACTAGCGGGAGTGATACGCAGTATTTT
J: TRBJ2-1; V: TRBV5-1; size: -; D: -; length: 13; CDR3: CASSLYRVDEQFF; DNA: TGCGCCAGCAGCTTGTACAGGGTAGATGAGCAGTTCTTC
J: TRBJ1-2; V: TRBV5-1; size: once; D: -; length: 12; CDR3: CASSSSAYGYTF; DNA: TGCGCCAGCAGCTCCAGTGCTTATGGCTACACCTTC
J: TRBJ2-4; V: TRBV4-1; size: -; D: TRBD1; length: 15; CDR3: CASSLSGNRGNIQYF; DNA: TGCGCCAGCTCGCTCAGTGGGAACAGGGGAAACATTCAGTACTTC
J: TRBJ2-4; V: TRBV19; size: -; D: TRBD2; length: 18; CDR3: CASSIKGLAPSGGNIQYF; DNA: TGTGCCAGTAGTATCAAGGGACTAGCGCCAAGCGGGGGAAACATTCAGTACTTC
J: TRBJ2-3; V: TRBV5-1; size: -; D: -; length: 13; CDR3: CASSLARTDTQYF; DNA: TGCGCCAGCAGCTTGGCTCGCACAGATACGCAGTATTTT
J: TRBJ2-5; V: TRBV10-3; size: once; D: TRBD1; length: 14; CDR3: CAISEGTVQETQYF; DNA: TGTGCCATCAGTGAGGGGACAGTCCAAGAGACCCAGTACTTC
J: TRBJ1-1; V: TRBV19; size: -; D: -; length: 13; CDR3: CASSISGNTEAFF; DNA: TGTGCCAGTAGTATCTCGGGGAACACTGAAGCTTTCTTT
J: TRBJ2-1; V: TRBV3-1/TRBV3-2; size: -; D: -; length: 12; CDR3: CASSQRELEQFF; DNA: TGTGCCAGCAGCCAGCGTGAACTGGAGCAGTTCTTC
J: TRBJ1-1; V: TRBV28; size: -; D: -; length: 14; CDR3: CASSYQGSRAEAFF; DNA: TGTGCCAGCAGTTACCAGGGAAGTAGGGCTGAAGCTTTCTTT
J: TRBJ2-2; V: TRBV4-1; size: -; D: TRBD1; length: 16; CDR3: CASSLWTGGNTGELFF; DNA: TGCGCCAGCAGCCTTTGGACAGGGGGGAACACCGGGGAGCTGTTTTTT
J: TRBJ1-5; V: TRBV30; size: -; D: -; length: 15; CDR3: CAWSVGWQGNQPQHF; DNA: TGTGCCTGGAGTGTAGGATGGCAGGGGAATCAGCCCCAGCATTTT
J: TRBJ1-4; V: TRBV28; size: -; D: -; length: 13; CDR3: CASSLTANEKLFF; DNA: TGTGCCAGCAGTTTGACAGCTAATGAAAAACTGTTTTTT
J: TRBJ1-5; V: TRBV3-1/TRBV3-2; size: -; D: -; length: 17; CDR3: CASSQGGSGWGNQPQHF; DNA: TGTGCCAGCAGCCAAGGAGGGTCGGGCTGGGGCAATCAGCCCCAGCATTTT
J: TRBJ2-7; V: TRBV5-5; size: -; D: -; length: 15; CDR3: CASSLGTLSSYEQYF; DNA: TGTGCCAGCAGCCTGGGGACTTTGAGCTCCTACGAGCAGTACTTC
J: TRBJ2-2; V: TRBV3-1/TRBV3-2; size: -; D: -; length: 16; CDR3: CASSQYRIANTGELFF; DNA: TGTGCCAGCAGCCAATACAGGATCGCGAACACCGGGGAGCTGTTTTTT
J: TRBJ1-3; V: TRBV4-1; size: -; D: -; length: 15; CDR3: CASSQDQGSGNTIYF; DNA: TGCGCCAGCAGCCAAGATCAGGGCTCTGGAAACACCATATATTTT
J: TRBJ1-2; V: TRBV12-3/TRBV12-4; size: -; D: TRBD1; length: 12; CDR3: CASRTGGSGYTF; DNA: TGTGCCAGCAGGACAGGGGGGTCTGGCTACACCTTC